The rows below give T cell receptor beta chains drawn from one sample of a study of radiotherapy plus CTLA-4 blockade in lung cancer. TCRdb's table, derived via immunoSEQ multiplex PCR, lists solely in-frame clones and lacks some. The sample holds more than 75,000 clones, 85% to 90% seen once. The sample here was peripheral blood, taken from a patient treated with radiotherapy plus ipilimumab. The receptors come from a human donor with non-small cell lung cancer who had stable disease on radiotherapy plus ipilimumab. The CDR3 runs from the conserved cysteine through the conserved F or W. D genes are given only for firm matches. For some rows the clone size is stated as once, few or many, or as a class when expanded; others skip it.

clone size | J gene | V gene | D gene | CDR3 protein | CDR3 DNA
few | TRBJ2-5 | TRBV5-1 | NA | CASSNPNQETQYF | TGCGCCAGCAGCAATCCTAACCAAGAGACCCAGTACTTC
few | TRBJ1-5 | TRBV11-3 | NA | CASSPQGNQPQHF | TGTGCCAGCAGCCCGCAGGGCAATCAGCCCCAGCATTTT
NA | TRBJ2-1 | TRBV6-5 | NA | CASSTRGGSYNEQFF | TGTGCCAGCAGCACCAGGGGGGGTTCCTACAATGAGCAGTTCTTC
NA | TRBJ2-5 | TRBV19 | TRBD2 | CASSRTSGGFETQYF | TGTGCCAGTAGTCGGACTAGCGGGGGTTTTGAGACCCAGTACTTC
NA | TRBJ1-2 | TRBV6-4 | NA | CASSDRGYGYTF | TGTGCCAGCAGTGACAGGGGCTATGGCTACACCTTC
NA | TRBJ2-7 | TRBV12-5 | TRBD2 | CASGSRTSGRADEQYF | TGTGCTAGTGGTTCGCGAACTAGCGGGAGGGCCGACGAGCAGTACTTC
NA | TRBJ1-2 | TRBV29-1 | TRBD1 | CSVSTGGIGYGYTF | TGCAGCGTGTCTACAGGGGGCATCGGCTATGGCTACACCTTC
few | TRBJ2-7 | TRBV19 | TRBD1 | CASSKGAQTYEQYF | TGTGCCAGTAGTAAGGGGGCGCAAACCTACGAGCAGTACTTC
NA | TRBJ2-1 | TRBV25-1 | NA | CASSEWSRDEQFF | TGTGCCAGCAGTGAATGGAGTCGGGATGAGCAGTTCTTC
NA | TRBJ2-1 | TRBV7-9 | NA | CASNPFALSDEQFF | TGTGCCAGCAACCCTTTCGCTCTCTCCGATGAGCAGTTCTTC
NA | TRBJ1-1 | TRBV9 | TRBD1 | CASSARQGGTEAFF | TGTGCCAGCAGCGCCCGACAGGGGGGAACTGAAGCTTTCTTT
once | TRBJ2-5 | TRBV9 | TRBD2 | CASSEAGERGETQYF | TGTGCCAGCAGCGAAGCGGGGGAGAGAGGGGAGACCCAGTACTTC
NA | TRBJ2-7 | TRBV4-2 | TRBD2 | CASSQDVGGFYEQYF | TGTGCCAGCAGCCAAGATGTCGGGGGGTTTTACGAGCAGTACTTC
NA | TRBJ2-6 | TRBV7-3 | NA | CASSLAGAGANVLTF | TGTGCCAGCAGTCTAGCTGGGGCTGGGGCCAACGTCCTGACTTTC
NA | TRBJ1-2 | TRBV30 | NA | CAWSRPPGIYGYTF | TGTGCCTGGAGTCGACCTCCGGGGATCTATGGCTACACCTTC
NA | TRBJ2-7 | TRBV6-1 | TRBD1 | CASSGDRSREQYF | TGTGCCAGCAGTGGGGACAGGTCCCGCGAGCAGTACTTC
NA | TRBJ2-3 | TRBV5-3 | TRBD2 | CARSSGTSESDTQYF | TGTGCCAGAAGCTCCGGGACTAGCGAATCAGATACGCAGTATTTT
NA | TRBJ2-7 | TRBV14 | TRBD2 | CASSGGGAYEQYF | TGTGCCAGCAGCGGGGGGGGAGCCTACGAGCAGTACTTC
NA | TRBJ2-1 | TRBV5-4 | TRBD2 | CASSFSGRGEQFF | TGTGCCAGCAGCTTTAGCGGGAGGGGTGAGCAGTTCTTC
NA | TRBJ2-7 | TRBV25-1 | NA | CASTGVYYEQYF | TGTGCCAGCACCGGAGTTTACTACGAGCAGTACTTC
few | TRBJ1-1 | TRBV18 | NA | CASSPGVRDAFF | TGTGCCAGCTCACCGGGGGTTCGTGATGCTTTCTTT
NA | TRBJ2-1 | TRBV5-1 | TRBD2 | CASSRFAGDNEQFF | TGCGCCAGCAGTCGGTTTGCGGGAGACAATGAGCAGTTCTTC
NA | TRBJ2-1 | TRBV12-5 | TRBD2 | CASDQRGPNNEQFF | TGTGCTAGTGATCAGCGGGGACCCAACAATGAGCAGTTCTTC
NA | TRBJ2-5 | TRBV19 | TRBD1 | CASSIGDSEETQYF | TGTGCCAGTAGTATCGGGGACAGTGAAGAGACCCAGTACTTC
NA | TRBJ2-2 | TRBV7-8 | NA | CASSHGTAGNTGELFF | TGTGCCAGCAGCCACGGGACGGCGGGGAACACCGGGGAGCTGTTTTTT
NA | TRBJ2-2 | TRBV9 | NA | CASSVASLGGVGTGELFF | TGTGCCAGCAGCGTAGCGTCCCTAGGGGGAGTCGGTACCGGGGAGCTGTTTTTT
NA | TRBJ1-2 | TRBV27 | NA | CASRQLRGANYGYTF | TGTGCCAGCAGGCAACTCCGGGGAGCTAACTATGGCTACACCTTC
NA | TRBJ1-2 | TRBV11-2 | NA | CASSFSRDVRTGYTF | TGTGCCAGCAGCTTTAGTCGGGACGTTCGAACCGGCTACACCTTC
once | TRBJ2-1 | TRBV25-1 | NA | CASTRLDNEQFF | TGTGCCAGCACGCGACTGGACAATGAGCAGTTCTTC
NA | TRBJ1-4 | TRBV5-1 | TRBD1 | CASSFGDRGEKLFF | TGCGCCAGCAGCTTCGGGGACAGGGGGGAAAAACTGTTTTTT
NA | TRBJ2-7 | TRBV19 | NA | CASSVSGAIYEQYF | TGTGCCAGTAGTGTGTCGGGGGCCATCTACGAGCAGTACTTC
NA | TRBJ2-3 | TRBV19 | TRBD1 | CASSYDRGETDTQYF | TGTGCCAGTAGTTACGACAGGGGGGAGACAGATACGCAGTATTTT
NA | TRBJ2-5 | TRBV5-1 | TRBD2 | CASSRGTSGQETQYF | TGCGCCAGCAGCAGGGGGACTAGCGGGCAAGAGACCCAGTACTTC
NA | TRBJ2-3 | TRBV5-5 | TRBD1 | CASSPGDRDARTQYF | TGTGCCAGCAGCCCCGGGGACAGGGACGCACGGACGCAGTATTTT
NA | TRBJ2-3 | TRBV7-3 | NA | CASSSYTDTQYF | TGTGCCAGCAGCTCTTACACAGATACGCAGTATTTT
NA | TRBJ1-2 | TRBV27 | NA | CASSVTGSVYGYTF | TGTGCCAGCAGTGTAACAGGGAGTGTTTATGGCTACACCTTC
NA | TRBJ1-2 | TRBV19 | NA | CASSPPSRYGYTF | TGTGCCAGTAGTCCCCCTTCCCGATATGGCTACACCTTC